Below, 2 T cell receptor beta chains from the same sample are listed, as sequenced in a study of blood T cell repertoires in COVID-19. This table comes from immunoSEQ multiplex PCR, and its TCRdb copy is limited to in-frame clones, with some not included. The sample comprises tens of thousands of clones, more than 75% of which are singletons, and over 7.5% rests with the top ten. The sequenced sample consisted of peripheral blood. Receptor source: a woman of 80 years or more with acute or convalescent COVID-19.

V usage is TRBV5-1 and J usage is TRBJ2-1, with D unresolved. V dropped 0 bases and J dropped 7 bases, with 11 bases sitting between them. CDR3 length: 14 amino acids. Germline values: CDR1 SGHRS, CDR2 YFSETQ. The CDR3 protein is CASSLAIGENEQFF. The CDR3 DNA reads as TGCGCCAGCAGCTTGGCAATAGGAGAGAATGAGCAGTTCTTC.

The rearrangement joins TRBV28 to TRBJ1-5, with TRBD1 as a possible D gene (5 bases). This CDR3 is built from 14 residues. The V end was cut by 6 bases, the J end by 6 bases, with 15 bases between. Germline CDR1 MDHEN, CDR2 SYDVKM. The CDR3 DNA reads as TGTGCCAGCAGACCAGCAGGGAGGAGTCAGCCCCAGCATTTT. Translated: CASRPAGRSQPQHF. Together with reference TRBV28 and TRBJ1-5, the CDR3 gives the full variable domain: DVKVTQSSRYLVKRTGEKVFLECVQDMDHENMFWYRQDPGLGLRLIYFSYDVKMKEKGDIPEGYSVSREKKERFSLILESASTNQTSMYLCASRPAGRSQPQHFGDGTRLSIL.